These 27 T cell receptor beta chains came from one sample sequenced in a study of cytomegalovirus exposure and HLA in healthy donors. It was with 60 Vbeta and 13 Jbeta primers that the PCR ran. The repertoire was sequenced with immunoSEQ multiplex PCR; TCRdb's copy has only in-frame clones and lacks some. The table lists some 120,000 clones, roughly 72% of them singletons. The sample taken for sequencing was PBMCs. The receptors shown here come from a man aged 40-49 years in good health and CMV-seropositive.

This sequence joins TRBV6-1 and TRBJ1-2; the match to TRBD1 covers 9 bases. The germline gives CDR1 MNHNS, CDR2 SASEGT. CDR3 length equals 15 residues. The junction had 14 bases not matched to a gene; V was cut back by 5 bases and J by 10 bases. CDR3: CASSNLGQGRADYTF. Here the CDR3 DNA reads TGTGCCAGCAGTAACCTGGGACAGGGCCGGGCGGACTACACCTTC.

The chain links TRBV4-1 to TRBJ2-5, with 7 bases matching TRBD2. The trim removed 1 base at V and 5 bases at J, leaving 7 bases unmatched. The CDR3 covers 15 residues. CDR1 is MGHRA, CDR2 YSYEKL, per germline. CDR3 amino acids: CASSQGGGVSETQYF. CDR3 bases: TGCGCCAGCAGCCAAGGGGGAGGGGTTAGCGAGACCCAGTACTTC.

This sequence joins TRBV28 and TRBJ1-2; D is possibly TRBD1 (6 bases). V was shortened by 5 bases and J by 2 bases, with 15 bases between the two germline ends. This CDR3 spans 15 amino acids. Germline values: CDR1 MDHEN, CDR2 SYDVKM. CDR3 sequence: CASSPLNRENYGYTF. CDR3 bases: TGTGCCAGCAGTCCTCTTAACAGGGAAAACTATGGCTACACCTTC.

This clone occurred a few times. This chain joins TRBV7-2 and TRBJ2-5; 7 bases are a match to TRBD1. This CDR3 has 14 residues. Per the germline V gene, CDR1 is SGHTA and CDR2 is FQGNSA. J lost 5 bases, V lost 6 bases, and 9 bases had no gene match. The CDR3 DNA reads TGTGCCAGCAGAACAGGGGTTGGGGAGGAGACCCAGTACTTC. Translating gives CASRTGVGEETQYF.

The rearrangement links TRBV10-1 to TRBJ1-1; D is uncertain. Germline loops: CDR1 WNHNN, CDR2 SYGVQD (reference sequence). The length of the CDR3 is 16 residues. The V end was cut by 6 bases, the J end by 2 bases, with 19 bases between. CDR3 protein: CASSPRSSLGNTEAFF. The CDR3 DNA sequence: TGCGCCAGCAGCCCGCGGAGCAGCCTGGGTAACACTGAAGCTTTCTTT.

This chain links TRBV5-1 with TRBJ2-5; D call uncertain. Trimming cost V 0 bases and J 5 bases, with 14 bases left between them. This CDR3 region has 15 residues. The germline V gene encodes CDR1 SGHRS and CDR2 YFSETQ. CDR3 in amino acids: CASSLGSLVKETQYF. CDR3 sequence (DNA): TGCGCCAGCAGCTTGGGCAGTCTAGTAAAGGAGACCCAGTACTTC. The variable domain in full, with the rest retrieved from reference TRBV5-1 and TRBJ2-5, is KAGVTQTPRYLIKTRGQQVTLSCSPISGHRSVSWYQQTPGQGLQFLFEYFSETQRNKGNFPGRFSGRQFSNSRSEMNVSTLELGDSALYLCASSLGSLVKETQYFGPGTRLLVL.

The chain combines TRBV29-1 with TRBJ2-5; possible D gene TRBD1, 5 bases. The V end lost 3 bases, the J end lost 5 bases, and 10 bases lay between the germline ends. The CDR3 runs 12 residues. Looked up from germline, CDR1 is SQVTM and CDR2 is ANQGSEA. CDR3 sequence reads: CSVERQGETQYF. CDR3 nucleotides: TGCAGCGTTGAGCGCCAGGGCGAGACCCAGTACTTC.

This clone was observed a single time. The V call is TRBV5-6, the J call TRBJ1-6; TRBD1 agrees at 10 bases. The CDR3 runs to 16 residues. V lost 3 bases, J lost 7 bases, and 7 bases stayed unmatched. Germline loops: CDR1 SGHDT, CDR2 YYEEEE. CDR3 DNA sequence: TGTGCCAGCAGCTCCCGGGACAGGGGAGGCAATTCACCCCTCCACTTT. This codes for CASSSRDRGGNSPLHF.

CDR3 loop: CASKPQRGSTDTQYF. Written as DNA, the CDR3 is TGCGCCAGCAAACCACAGCGGGGCAGCACAGATACGCAGTATTTT. The chain uses TRBV5-1 and TRBJ2-3, with TRBD2 identical over 7 bases. The CDR3 is 15 amino acids. The V gene end was trimmed by 6 bases and the J gene end by 0 bases; junction bases not matched to a gene: 7. CDR1 SGHRS and CDR2 YFSETQ come from the germline V gene. Full variable domain (rest looked up from reference TRBV5-1 and TRBJ2-3): KAGVTQTPRYLIKTRGQQVTLSCSPISGHRSVSWYQQTPGQGLQFLFEYFSETQRNKGNFPGRFSGRQFSNSRSEMNVSTLELGDSALYLCASKPQRGSTDTQYFGPGTRLTVL.

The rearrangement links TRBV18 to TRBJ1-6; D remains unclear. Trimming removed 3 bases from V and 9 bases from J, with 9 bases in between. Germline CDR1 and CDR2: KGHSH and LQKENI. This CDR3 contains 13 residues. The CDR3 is CASSPNQVSPLHF. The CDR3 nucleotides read TGTGCCAGCTCACCTAATCAGGTTTCACCCCTCCACTTT.

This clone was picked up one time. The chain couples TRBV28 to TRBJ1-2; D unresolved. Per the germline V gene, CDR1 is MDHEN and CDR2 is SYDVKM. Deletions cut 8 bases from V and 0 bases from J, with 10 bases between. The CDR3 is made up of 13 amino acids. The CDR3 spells CASFGGANYGYTF. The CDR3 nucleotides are TGTGCCAGCTTCGGAGGAGCTAACTATGGCTACACCTTC.

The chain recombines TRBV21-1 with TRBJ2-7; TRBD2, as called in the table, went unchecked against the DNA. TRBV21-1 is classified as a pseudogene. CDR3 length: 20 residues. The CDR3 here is CASSKAAGTSGRPGTYEQYF. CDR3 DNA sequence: TGTGCCAGCAGCAAAGCGGCCGGGACTAGCGGGAGGCCCGGTACGTACGAGCAGTACTTC.

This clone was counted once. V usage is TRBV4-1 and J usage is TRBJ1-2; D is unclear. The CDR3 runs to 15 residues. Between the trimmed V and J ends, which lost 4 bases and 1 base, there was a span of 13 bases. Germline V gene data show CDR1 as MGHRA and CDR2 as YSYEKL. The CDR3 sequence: CASSPTGQFNYGYTF. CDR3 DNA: TGCGCCAGCAGCCCCACGGGTCAGTTTAACTATGGCTACACCTTC.

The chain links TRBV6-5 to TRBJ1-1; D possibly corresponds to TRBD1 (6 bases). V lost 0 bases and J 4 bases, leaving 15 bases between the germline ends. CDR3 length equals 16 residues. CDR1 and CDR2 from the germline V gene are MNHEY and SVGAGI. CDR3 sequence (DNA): TGTGCCAGCAGTTACTCGGGTACCAGGGGACGCACTGAAGCTTTCTTT. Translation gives CASSYSGTRGRTEAFF.

The CDR3 reads CATSRDRLGQTQYF. The CDR3 nucleotides read TGTGCCACCAGCAGAGATCGGTTGGGGCAGACCCAGTACTTC. The V gene is TRBV15, the J gene TRBJ2-5, with D maybe TRBD1 (5 bases). The germline gives CDR1 LNHNV, CDR2 YYDKDF (reference sequence). CDR3 length equals 14 residues. The V end was cut by 0 bases, the J end by 6 bases, with 11 bases between.

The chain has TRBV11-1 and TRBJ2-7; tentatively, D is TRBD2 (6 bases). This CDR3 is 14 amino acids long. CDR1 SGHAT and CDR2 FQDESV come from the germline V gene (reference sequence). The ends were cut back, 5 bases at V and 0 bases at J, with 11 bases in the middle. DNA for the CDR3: TGTGCCAGCAGCGCCGGGACTCCCTCCTACGAGCAGTACTTC. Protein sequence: CASSAGTPSYEQYF.

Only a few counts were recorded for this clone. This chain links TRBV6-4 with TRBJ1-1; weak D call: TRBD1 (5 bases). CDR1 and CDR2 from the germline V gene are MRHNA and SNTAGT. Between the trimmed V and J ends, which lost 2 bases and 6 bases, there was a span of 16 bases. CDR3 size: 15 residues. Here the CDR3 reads CASSDPQVVVAEAFF. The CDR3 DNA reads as TGTGCCAGCAGTGACCCACAGGTCGTGGTCGCTGAAGCTTTCTTT.

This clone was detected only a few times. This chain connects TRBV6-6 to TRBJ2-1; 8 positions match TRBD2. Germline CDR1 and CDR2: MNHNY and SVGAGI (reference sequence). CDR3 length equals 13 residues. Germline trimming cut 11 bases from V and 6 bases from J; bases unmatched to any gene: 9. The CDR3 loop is CAVEREPSNEQFF. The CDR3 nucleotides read TGTGCCGTCGAGCGGGAGCCCTCCAATGAGCAGTTCTTC.

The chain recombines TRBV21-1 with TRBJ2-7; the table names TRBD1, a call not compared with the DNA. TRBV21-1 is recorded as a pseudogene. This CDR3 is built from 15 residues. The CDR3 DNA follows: TGTGCCAGCCGACCCGGCGGCAGGGTTTCCTACGAGCAGTACTTC. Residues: CASRPGGRVSYEQYF.

The CDR3 sequence: CASSFAGGETQYF. DNA for the CDR3: TGTGCCAGCAGCTTCGCAGGGGGGGAGACCCAGTACTTC. This chain links TRBV5-8 with TRBJ2-5; possibly TRBD1 for D (7 bases). Germline-derived CDR1 and CDR2 are SGHTS and YDEGEE. V lost 2 bases and J 5 bases, leaving 10 bases between the germline ends. The CDR3 spans 13 residues.

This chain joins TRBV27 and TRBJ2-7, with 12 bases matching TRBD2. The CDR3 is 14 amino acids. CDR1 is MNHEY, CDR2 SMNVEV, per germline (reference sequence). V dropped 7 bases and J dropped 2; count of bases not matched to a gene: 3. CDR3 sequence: CASKRTSGAYEQYF. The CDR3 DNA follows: TGTGCCAGCAAGCGGACTAGCGGGGCCTACGAGCAGTACTTC.

This CDR3 reads CASRSDGYNSPLHF. CDR3 coding DNA: TGTGCCAGCAGATCAGATGGTTATAATTCACCCCTCCACTTT. The chain employs TRBV25-1 and TRBJ1-6; no reliable D call. Trimming took off 6 bases at V and 4 bases at J, with 10 bases between the two ends. The germline V gene has CDR1 MGHDK and CDR2 SYGVNS. The CDR3 covers 14 residues.

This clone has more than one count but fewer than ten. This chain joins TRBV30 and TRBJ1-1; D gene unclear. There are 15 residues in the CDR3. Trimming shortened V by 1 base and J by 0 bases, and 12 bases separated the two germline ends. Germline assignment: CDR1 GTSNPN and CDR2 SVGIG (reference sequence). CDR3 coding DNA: TGTGCCTGGAGTGCGTTCGGCGGGTTGAACACTGAAGCTTTCTTT. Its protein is CAWSAFGGLNTEAFF.

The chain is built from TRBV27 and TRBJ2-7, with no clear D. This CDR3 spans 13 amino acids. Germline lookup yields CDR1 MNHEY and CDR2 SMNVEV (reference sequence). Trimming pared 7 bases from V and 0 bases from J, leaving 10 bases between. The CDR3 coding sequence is TGTGCCAGCACCCGTGCCGGCTCCTACGAGCAGTACTTC. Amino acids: CASTRAGSYEQYF.

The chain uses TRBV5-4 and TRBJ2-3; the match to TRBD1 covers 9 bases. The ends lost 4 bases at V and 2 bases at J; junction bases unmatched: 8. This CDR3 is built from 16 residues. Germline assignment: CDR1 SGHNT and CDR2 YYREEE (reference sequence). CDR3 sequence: CASSRRDREFTDTQYF. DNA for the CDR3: TGTGCCAGCAGCAGACGGGACAGGGAGTTCACAGATACGCAGTATTTT.

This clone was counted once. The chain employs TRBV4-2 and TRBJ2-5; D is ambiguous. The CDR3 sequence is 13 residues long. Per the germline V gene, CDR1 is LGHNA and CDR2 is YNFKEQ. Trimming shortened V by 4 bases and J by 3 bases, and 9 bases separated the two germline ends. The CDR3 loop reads CASSPPFEETQYF. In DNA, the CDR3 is TGTGCCAGCAGCCCCCCCTTCGAAGAGACCCAGTACTTC.

CDR3 nucleotide sequence: TGTGCCAGCAGCCCACCCGGGGTTGATGCCAAAAACATTCAGTACTTC. This sequence encodes CASSPPGVDAKNIQYF. The rearrangement links TRBV5-6 to TRBJ2-4; a possible D gene is TRBD2 (5 bases). In germline, CDR1 is SGHDT, CDR2 YYEEEE. This CDR3 is 16 amino acids long. V gave up 4 bases and J gave up 1 base, with 15 bases separating them.